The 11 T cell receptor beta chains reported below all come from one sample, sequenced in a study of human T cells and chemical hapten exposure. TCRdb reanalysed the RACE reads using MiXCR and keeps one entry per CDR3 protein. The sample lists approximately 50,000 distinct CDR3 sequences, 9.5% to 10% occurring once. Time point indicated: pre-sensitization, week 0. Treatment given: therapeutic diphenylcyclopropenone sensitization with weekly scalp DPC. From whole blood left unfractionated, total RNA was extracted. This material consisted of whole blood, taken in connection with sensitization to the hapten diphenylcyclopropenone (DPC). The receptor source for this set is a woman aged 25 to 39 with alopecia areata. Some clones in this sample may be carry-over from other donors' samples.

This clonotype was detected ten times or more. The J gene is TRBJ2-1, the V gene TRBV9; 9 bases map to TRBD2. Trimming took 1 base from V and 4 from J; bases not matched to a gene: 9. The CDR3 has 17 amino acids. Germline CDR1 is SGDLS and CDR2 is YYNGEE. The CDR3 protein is CASSVPRSSGVYNEQFF. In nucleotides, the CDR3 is TGTGCCAGCAGCGTACCCCGGTCTAGCGGGGTTTACAATGAGCAGTTCTTC.

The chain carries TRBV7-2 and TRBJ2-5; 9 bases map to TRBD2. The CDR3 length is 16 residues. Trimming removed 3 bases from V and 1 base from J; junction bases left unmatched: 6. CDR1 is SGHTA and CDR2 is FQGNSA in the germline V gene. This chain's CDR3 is CASSFVGGGVQETQYF. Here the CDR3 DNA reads TGTGCCAGCAGCTTCGTTGGCGGGGGGGTCCAAGAGACCCAGTACTTC.

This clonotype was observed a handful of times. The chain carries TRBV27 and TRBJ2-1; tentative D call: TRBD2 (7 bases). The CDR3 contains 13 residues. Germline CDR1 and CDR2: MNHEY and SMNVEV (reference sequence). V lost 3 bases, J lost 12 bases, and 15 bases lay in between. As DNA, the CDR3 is TGTGCCAGCAGTTTGGGGAGGGGCAGGGGGCAGTTCTTC. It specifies CASSLGRGRGQFF.

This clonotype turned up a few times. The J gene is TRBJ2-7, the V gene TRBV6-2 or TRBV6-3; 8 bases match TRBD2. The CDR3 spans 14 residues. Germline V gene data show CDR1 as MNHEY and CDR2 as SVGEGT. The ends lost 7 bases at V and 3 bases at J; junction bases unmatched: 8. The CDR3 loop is CASIPPGGLYEQYF. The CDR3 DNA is TGTGCCAGCATTCCCCCGGGGGGGCTCTACGAGCAGTACTTC.

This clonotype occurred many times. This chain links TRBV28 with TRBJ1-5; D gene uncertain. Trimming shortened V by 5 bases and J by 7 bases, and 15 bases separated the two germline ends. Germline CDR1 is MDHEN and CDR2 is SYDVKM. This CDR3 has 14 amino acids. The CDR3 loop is CASSLVIDGQPQHF. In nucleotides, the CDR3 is TGTGCCAGCAGTCTCGTGATCGACGGGCAGCCCCAGCATTTT.

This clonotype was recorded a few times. CDR3 sequence reads: CASSLEGRWGTDTQYF. As DNA, the CDR3 is TGCGCCAGCAGCTTGGAGGGCAGGTGGGGCACAGATACGCAGTATTTT. The chain uses TRBV5-1 and TRBJ2-3; D call uncertain. CDR1 SGHRS and CDR2 YFSETQ come from the germline V gene. Trimming removed 0 bases from V and 1 base from J, with 12 bases in between. This CDR3 comprises 16 residues.

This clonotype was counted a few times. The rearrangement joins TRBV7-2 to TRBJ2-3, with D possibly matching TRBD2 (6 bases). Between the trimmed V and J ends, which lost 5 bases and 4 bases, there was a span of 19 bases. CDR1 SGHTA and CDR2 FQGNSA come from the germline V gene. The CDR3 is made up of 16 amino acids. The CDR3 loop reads CASSTLAIRYADTQYF. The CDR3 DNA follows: TGTGCCAGCAGCACCCTAGCGATTCGATACGCAGATACGCAGTATTTT.

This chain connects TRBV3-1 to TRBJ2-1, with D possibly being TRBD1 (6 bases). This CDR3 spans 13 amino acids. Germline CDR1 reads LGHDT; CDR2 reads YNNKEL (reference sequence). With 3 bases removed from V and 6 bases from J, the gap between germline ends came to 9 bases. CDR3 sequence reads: CASSHRGGNEQFF. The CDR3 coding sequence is TGTGCCAGCAGCCACCGAGGGGGCAATGAGCAGTTCTTC.

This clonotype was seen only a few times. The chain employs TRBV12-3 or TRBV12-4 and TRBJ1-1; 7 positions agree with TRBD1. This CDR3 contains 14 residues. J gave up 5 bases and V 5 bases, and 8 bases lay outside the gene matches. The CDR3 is CASSLRQGRTEAFF. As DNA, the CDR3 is TGTGCCAGCAGTCTCCGACAGGGACGGACTGAAGCTTTCTTT.

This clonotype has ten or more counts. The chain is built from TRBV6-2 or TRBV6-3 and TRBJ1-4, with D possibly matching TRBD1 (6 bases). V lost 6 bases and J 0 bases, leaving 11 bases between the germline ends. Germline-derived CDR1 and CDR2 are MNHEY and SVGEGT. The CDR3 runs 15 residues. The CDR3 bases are TGTGCCAGCAGCACCGGACAGTCAACTAATGAAAAACTGTTTTTT. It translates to CASSTGQSTNEKLFF.

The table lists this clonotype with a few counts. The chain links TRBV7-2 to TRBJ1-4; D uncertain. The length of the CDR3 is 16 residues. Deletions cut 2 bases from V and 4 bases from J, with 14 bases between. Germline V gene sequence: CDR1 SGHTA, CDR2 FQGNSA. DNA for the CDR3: TGTGCCAGCAGCTTATTGGTTGGGATGGGTAATGAAAAACTGTTTTTT. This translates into CASSLLVGMGNEKLFF.